The table lists the clone carrying this TCR beta chain with a count of one. Its antigen is unknown. The data belong to a study of T-cell reconstitution after alpha-beta-depleted transplantation in children. Study-level points and caveats: For some patients, TCRbeta diversity was high at day 60 because of recipient T cells and thymic progenitors that survived. T-cell numbers and diversity, one year after transplant, stemmed largely from T cells that were newly produced.

Preparation of the TCRbeta library was carried out with unique molecular identifiers. TCRdb independently ran MiXCR on the PCR reads; one entry per CDR3 protein. Among about 900,000 distinct CDR3 sequences, 25% to 35% were seen once, and the ten largest hold roughly 28%. V was shortened by 9 bases and J by 4 bases, with 18 bases between the two germline ends. The CDR3 runs 14 residues. The V call is TRBV12-3 or TRBV12-4, the J call TRBJ1-2, with a weak D call TRBD1 (6 bases). The sequencing here drew on PBMCs, mostly from graft donor cells, taken 360 days after TCRalphabeta/CD19-depleted stem cell transplant. The receptor was isolated from a boy under three years old who had a stem cell transplant for SCID, so the T cells may come from the graft donor. CDR3 coding DNA: TGTGCCAGTAAATCGCAGGGGCAAGTCTATGGCTACACCTTC. Amino acids: CASKSQGQVYGYTF.